The clone carrying this T cell receptor beta chain came up many times. Its antigen is not known. The data stem from a study of CD8 T cells in ankylosing spondylitis. Study outcomes and limitations: What appeared characteristic of ankylosing spondylitis blood was a TCR beta motif of eight or nine highly homologous variants. Prior work had noted some motif variants in reactive arthritis blood and synovial fluid.

The V gene's germline CDR1 is DFQATT and CDR2 SNEGSKA (reference sequence). The V gene lost 0 bases and the J gene lost 8 bases, with 16 bases spanning the gap. CDR3 size: 14 residues. By quantitative 5'-RACE with molecular barcodes, the TCR beta libraries were made. One entry per CDR3 protein results from TCRdb running MiXCR on the 5' RACE reads. This table holds around 890,000 distinct CDR3 sequences, about 10% found once. Sequencing was carried out using blood, either unsorted or a sorted T cell fraction (not recorded which). This chain joins TRBV20-1 and TRBJ1-2; tentative D call: TRBD1 (6 bases). The TCR originated in a male donor with ankylosing spondylitis. The CDR3 nucleotides are TGCAGTGCTAGAGACAGGGGCGACGGCCTGGGCTACACCTTC. Amino acid sequence: CSARDRGDGLGYTF.